The 13 T cell receptor beta chains below all came from one sample that was sequenced in a study of T-cell reconstitution after alpha-beta-depleted transplantation in children (dated by TCRdb to 2016 to 2018). To prepare the library, PCR was applied. Sequenced on an Illumina HiSeq 2500. TCR libraries were prepared with molecular barcoding, using unique molecular identifiers to normalize TCRbeta repertoire quantification. TCRdb ran its own pipeline on the public reads, namely fastp trimming at Q25 and MiXCR clone calling, and kept in-frame beta chains. Each CDR3 protein gets just one entry, which takes the most common genes and DNA from the rows behind it. The sample table holds 200,000 to 250,000 distinct CDR3 sequences, of which 6.5% to 9% were seen once. Approximately 6.3% of the sample lies in the top ten. The treatment or condition label, read with the paper, signifies: allogeneic hematopoietic cell transplantation with graft depleted of TCRalphabeta T cells and CD19 B cells.

Source: PBMCs, mostly from graft donor cells, taken 180 days after TCRalphabeta/CD19-depleted stem cell transplant. Receptors were obtained from a male patient aged 10-17 years who had a stem cell transplant for acute lymphoblastic leukemia, so the T cells may come from the graft donor.

This clonotype appeared many times. The chain combines TRBV28 with TRBJ1-6, with D possibly being TRBD1 (6 bases). The CDR3 has 14 residues. Germline CDR1 and CDR2: MDHEN and SYDVKM. The V end lost 10 bases, the J end lost 9 bases, and 19 bases lay between the germline ends. In nucleotides, the CDR3 is TGTGCCACCACCCCGCGAAGGGGGGTTTCACCCCTCCACTTT. Translation: CATTPRRGVSPLHF.

The sample holds many counts of this clonotype. The chain joins TRBV15 to TRBJ2-2, with D perhaps assigned TRBD1 or TRBD2 (5 bases each). The CDR3 runs to 15 residues. V lost 8 bases and J lost 4, with 17 bases in between. Germline lookup yields CDR1 LNHNV and CDR2 YYDKDF (reference sequence). As DNA, the CDR3 is TGTGCCACCGCAGGGCCTACCGGGGTCACCGGGGAGCTGTTTTTT. It encodes CATAGPTGVTGELFF.

This clonotype has at least ten counts. This chain joins TRBV10-3 and TRBJ1-1, with D hard to call. CDR3 size: 14 residues. Germline CDR1 ENHRY, CDR2 SYGVKD. Trimming removed 3 bases from V and 4 bases from J, with 12 bases in between. The CDR3 sequence is CAISDRPGITEAFF. The CDR3 DNA reads as TGTGCCATCAGTGATCGTCCGGGGATCACTGAAGCTTTCTTT.

This clonotype was detected ten times or more. The chain recombines TRBV25-1 with TRBJ2-6; 7 nucleotides match TRBD1. The CDR3 runs to 19 residues. Germline V CDR1 and CDR2: MGHDK, SYGVNS. V trimming: 0 bases; J trimming: 0 bases; junction bases outside the gene matches: 8. In DNA, the CDR3 is TGTGCCAGCAGTGAATATAGGGACAGTGATCCCTCTGGGGCCAACGTCCTGACTTTC. Amino acids: CASSEYRDSDPSGANVLTF.

This clonotype turned up a few times. The chain recombines TRBV11-3 with TRBJ2-1, with D possibly matching TRBD1 (6 bases). Trimming pared 5 bases from V and 4 bases from J, leaving 15 bases between. The CDR3 runs to 15 residues. The germline V gene has CDR1 SGHNT and CDR2 YENEEA. The CDR3 bases are TGTGCCAGCAGCATTCGACAGGCCCGTTACAATGAGCAGTTCTTC. Its translation is CASSIRQARYNEQFF.

This clonotype was seen many times. CDR3 sequence reads: CASSHGGPNQPQHF. Here the CDR3 DNA reads TGCGCCAGCTCCCACGGGGGGCCCAATCAGCCCCAGCATTTT. This rearrangement joins TRBV5-1 to TRBJ1-5, with D perhaps matching TRBD1 (6 bases). The CDR3 sequence is 14 residues long. Germline CDR1 is SGHRS and CDR2 is YFSETQ. V lost 7 bases and J lost 3, with 14 bases in between.

This clonotype was picked up many times. The chain carries TRBV25-1 and TRBJ2-3; D unresolved. The CDR3 has 11 residues. Trimming shortened V by 6 bases and J by 5 bases, and 6 bases separated the two germline ends. Per the germline V gene, CDR1 is MGHDK and CDR2 is SYGVNS. CDR3 nucleotides: TGTGCCAGCAGGGGTGAAGATACGCAGTATTTT. This sequence encodes CASRGEDTQYF.

This clonotype occurred many times. The V and J genes are TRBV5-1 and TRBJ2-1, with TRBD1 identical over 9 bases. V shed 1 base, J shed 9 bases, and the junction held 5 bases outside the gene matches. CDR1 SGHRS and CDR2 YFSETQ come from the germline V gene. The length of the CDR3 is 14 residues. The DNA for the CDR3 is TGCGCCAGCAGCTTGTCCGGGACAGGGATTGAGCAGTTCTTC. It codes for CASSLSGTGIEQFF.

This clonotype was recorded many times. The CDR3 region has the DNA TGTGCCAGCAGCGCGGGGAATTCACCCCTCCACTTT. Its translation: CASSAGNSPLHF. The genes are TRBV9 and TRBJ1-6; no clear D gene. CDR1 SGDLS and CDR2 YYNGEE come from the germline V gene. V dropped 3 bases and J dropped 7 bases, with 5 bases sitting between them. The CDR3 has 12 residues.

This clonotype was picked up many times. The chain employs TRBV9 and TRBJ2-7; no reliable D call. Looked up from germline, CDR1 is SGDLS and CDR2 is YYNGEE. The CDR3 consists of 14 residues. With 0 bases removed from V and 1 base from J, the gap between germline ends came to 8 bases. CDR3 sequence reads: CASSVGHASYEQYF. In DNA, the CDR3 is TGTGCCAGCAGCGTAGGGCATGCTTCCTACGAGCAGTACTTC. Filled out from reference TRBV9 and TRBJ2-7, the complete variable domain reads DSGVTQTPKHLITATGQRVTLRCSPRSGDLSVYWYQQSLDQGLQFLIQYYNGEERAKGNILERFSAQQFPDLHSELNLSSLELGDSALYFCASSVGHASYEQYFGPGTRLTVT.

This clonotype was detected ten times or more. This rearrangement joins TRBV12-3 or TRBV12-4 to TRBJ1-4; perhaps TRBD1 as D (5 bases). Deletions cut 6 bases from V and 8 bases from J, with 16 bases between. This CDR3 contains 14 residues. This CDR3 is CASSPRERREKLFF. DNA for the CDR3: TGTGCCAGCAGCCCCAGGGAGAGGAGGGAAAAACTGTTTTTT.

This clonotype was observed many times. The V call is TRBV27, the J call TRBJ2-7; D might be TRBD2 (6 bases). This CDR3 is built from 15 residues. Germline values: CDR1 MNHEY, CDR2 SMNVEV (reference sequence). The V end was cut by 4 bases, the J end by 2 bases, with 15 bases between. This CDR3 is CASSSYPREAYEQYF. The CDR3 region has the DNA TGTGCCAGCAGTTCCTACCCCAGGGAGGCCTACGAGCAGTACTTC.

This clonotype has at least ten counts. The V call is TRBV10-2, the J call TRBJ1-3, with 9 bases matching TRBD1. The CDR3 length is 16 residues. The germline V gene encodes CDR1 WSHSY and CDR2 SAAADI. V lost 7 bases to trimming and J lost 0 bases; unmatched junction nucleotides: 7. CDR3 loop: CASKLGTGSSGNTIYF. The CDR3 region has the DNA TGCGCCAGCAAATTGGGGACAGGGAGCTCTGGAAACACCATATATTTT.